Below are 3 T cell receptor beta chains sequenced from a single sample in a study of T cells in Graves' hyperthyroidism and ophthalmopathy. Amplified regions were TCR beta CDR3 sequences from RNA transcripts. The HTBI primer set drove a first-round RT-PCR of the TCR CDR3. TCRdb ran MiXCR on the multiplex PCR reads and lists one entry per CDR3 protein. The sample includes 480,000 or so distinct CDR3 sequences, approximately 49% of them seen just once. Sequenced sample: peripheral blood or thyroid tissue (not recorded which). All receptors derive from an adult woman with Graves' disease, either hyperthyroidism or ophthalmopathy (not recorded which).

On this clonotype: One end of the junction varies from germline; a read error may be responsible. The chain is built from TRBV29-1 and TRBJ2-5; TRBD1 agrees at 9 bases. The CDR3 is 13 amino acids. Germline V lookup: CDR1 SQVTM, CDR2 ANQGSEA. In DNA form, the CDR3 reads TGCAGCGTAGCCGGGACAGGGTTAGAGACCCCGTACTTC. The encoded protein is CSVAGTGLETPYF. The entire variable domain, with the rest obtained from reference TRBV29-1 and TRBJ2-5, is as follows: SAVISQKPSRDICQRGTSLTIQCQVDSQVTMMFWYRQQPGQSLTLIATANQGSEATYESGFVIDKFPISRPNLTFSTLTVSNMSPEDSSIYLCSVAGTGLETPYFGPGTRLLVL.

As concerns this clonotype: The junction shows a germline mismatch at one end, possibly a read error. The V and J genes are TRBV7-9 and TRBJ1-2; the D is unclear. The CDR3 sequence is 15 residues long. CDR1 is SEHNR and CDR2 is FQNEAQ in the germline V gene (reference sequence). Here the CDR3 reads CASSISAQSHYGCTF. The CDR3 nucleotides are TGTGCCAGCAGCATTAGCGCACAGAGCCACTATGGCTGCACCTTC.

This chain uses TRBV10-3 with TRBJ1-6; D not resolved. CDR3 length: 14 amino acids. Germline CDR1 and CDR2: ENHRY and SYGVKD. Trimming took off 4 bases at V and 5 bases at J, with 9 bases between the two ends. The CDR3 region is CAISVTENNSPLHF. Here the CDR3 DNA reads TGTGCCATCAGTGTCACGGAGAATAATTCACCCCTCCACTTT.